Following are 29 T cell receptor beta chains from one sample sequenced in a study of beta chain features in type 1 diabetes. The sequenced template was cDNA made from the entire isolated RNA. Profiled with immunoSEQ multiplex PCR; TCRdb holds only in-frame clones, not every one. The data contain about 150,000 clones, approximately 52% of them singletons. Sequencing input: Tregs from blood. Receptors originate from a man between 18 and 35 years old in good health.

V is TRBV5-1 and J is TRBJ2-2, with a weak D call TRBD2 (6 bases). The CDR3 is 15 amino acids. Germline loops: CDR1 SGHRS, CDR2 YFSETQ. V was cut by 0 bases and J by 0 bases, with 6 bases left in between. The DNA for the CDR3 is TGCGCCAGCAGCTTGGGACTAGCGAACACCGGGGAGCTGTTTTTT. It translates to CASSLGLANTGELFF.

The chain is built from TRBV28 and TRBJ2-1; 7 positions agree with TRBD1. Trimming cost V 5 bases and J 4 bases; bases outside gene matches: 17. The CDR3 is 18 residues long. Per germline, CDR1 MDHEN and CDR2 SYDVKM. CDR3 protein: CASSLLLDAGTDYNEQFF. In nucleotides, the CDR3 is TGTGCCAGCAGTCTCCTTCTAGATGCCGGGACAGATTACAATGAGCAGTTCTTC.

The genes are TRBV19 and TRBJ2-6; no definite D call. Germline CDR1 is LNHDA and CDR2 is SQIVND (reference sequence). The V end lost 5 bases, the J end lost 1 base, and 9 bases lay between the germline ends. The CDR3 contains 15 residues. The CDR3 is CASSFRPSGANVLTF. CDR3 DNA sequence: TGTGCCAGTAGTTTCCGTCCTTCTGGGGCCAACGTCCTGACTTTC.

The table lists this clone with a few counts. This chain links TRBV6-6 with TRBJ2-1; a weak D match, TRBD1 (5 bases). V was clipped by 5 bases and J by 2 bases, with 10 bases between them. This CDR3 is built from 14 residues. The germline gives CDR1 MNHNY, CDR2 SVGAGI (reference sequence). CDR3 nucleotide sequence: TGTGCCAGCAGTAAAGGGGCCCCCTACAATGAGCAGTTCTTC. It specifies CASSKGAPYNEQFF.

The sample holds one count of this clone. Other nucleotide sequences from this sample produce the same CDR3. CDR3 sequence: CASSGGLQTQYF. CDR3 nucleotides: TGTGCCAGCAGTGGGGGGCTCCAGACCCAGTACTTC. This chain uses TRBV2 with TRBJ2-5, with TRBD1 as a possible D gene (6 bases). Trimming shortened V by 4 bases and J by 6 bases, and 9 bases separated the two germline ends. This CDR3 has 12 residues. Per germline, CDR1 SNHLY and CDR2 FYNNEI.

In regard to this clone: Mismatch with germline at one junction end may stem from a read error. The chain employs TRBV7-2 and TRBJ1-2; the D is unclear. The CDR3 covers 17 residues. Germline CDR1 is SGHTA and CDR2 is FQGNSA. CDR3 sequence: CASSLGNHLFVTGGYTF. CDR3 DNA: TGTGCCAGCAGTTTAGGGAACCACCTTTTCGTCACGGGGGGCTACACCTTC.

This clone came up a few times. The V and J genes are TRBV6-5 and TRBJ2-1; TRBD2 agrees at 15 bases. V was pared by 4 bases and J by 15 bases, with 10 bases of the junction left unmatched. The length of the CDR3 is 15 residues. Germline V lookup: CDR1 MNHEY, CDR2 SVGAGI. CDR3 residues: CASSSPGLAGGLPFF. The CDR3, as DNA: TGTGCCAGCAGTTCTCCCGGACTAGCGGGAGGGCTGCCGTTCTTC.

The genes are TRBV6-6 and TRBJ1-3; 9 nucleotides match TRBD1. CDR3 length: 15 amino acids. CDR1 and CDR2 (germline): MNHNY, SVGAGI (reference sequence). The J segment lost 4 bases and the V segment lost 6 bases, leaving 7 bases of the junction unmatched. CDR3 amino acids: CASRTGGTRGNTIYF. In nucleotides, the CDR3 is TGTGCCAGCAGAACAGGGGGCACGCGAGGAAACACCATATATTTT.

This clone has just a few counts. The chain joins TRBV7-9 to TRBJ2-5; D may be TRBD2 (6 bases). The CDR3 runs 14 residues. Germline loops: CDR1 SEHNR, CDR2 FQNEAQ (reference sequence). Between the trimmed V and J ends, which lost 3 bases and 5 bases, there was a span of 13 bases. In DNA form, the CDR3 reads TGTGCCAGCAGCTTTATCGCGGGGCGGGAGACCCAGTACTTC. This codes for CASSFIAGRETQYF.

The V and J genes are TRBV6-5 and TRBJ1-6, with 7 bases fitting TRBD1. The V and J ends lost 7 bases and 10 bases, in that order; junction bases with no gene match: 13. Germline V lookup: CDR1 MNHEY, CDR2 SVGAGI. CDR3 length equals 15 residues. The CDR3 loop is CASTWTPDRRSPLHF. The CDR3 coding sequence is TGTGCCAGCACTTGGACCCCGGACAGGAGATCACCCCTCCACTTT.

The rearrangement uses TRBV29-1 and TRBJ1-2, with D perhaps TRBD1 (5 bases). Per the germline V gene, CDR1 is SQVTM and CDR2 is ANQGSEA. V lost 4 bases and J lost 5, with 8 bases in between. The CDR3 has 11 residues. The CDR3 DNA reads TGCAGCGTTGGTGGGGGGTATGGCTACACCTTC. Encoded protein: CSVGGGYGYTF.

The rearrangement joins TRBV4-3 to TRBJ1-4, with TRBD1 as a possible D gene (5 bases). V was shortened by 5 bases and J by 8 bases, with 21 bases between the two germline ends. Germline values: CDR1 LGHNA, CDR2 YSLEER. The CDR3 consists of 16 residues. The CDR3 reads CASSFWLSGEGEKLFF. The CDR3 DNA follows: TGCGCCAGCAGCTTTTGGTTGTCGGGGGAAGGAGAAAAACTGTTTTTT.

This clone was counted only a few times. J is TRBJ2-5 and V is TRBV25-1; TRBD1 is a possible D gene (5 bases). The CDR3 consists of 16 residues. V gave up 5 bases and J gave up 5 bases, with 21 bases separating them. Germline V gives CDR1 MGHDK, CDR2 SYGVNS. The CDR3 reads CASSPIRLGLGETQYF. CDR3 DNA: TGTGCCAGCAGTCCTATACGGTTGGGGCTCGGGGAGACCCAGTACTTC.

The chain joins TRBV14 to TRBJ1-2, with D tentatively TRBD1 (5 bases). The germline gives CDR1 SGHDN, CDR2 FVKESK. CDR3 size: 13 residues. Deletions cut 2 bases from V and 4 bases from J, with 8 bases between. The CDR3 DNA sequence: TGTGCCAGCAGCCAATTAGACAGCTATGGCTACACCTTC. Translation gives CASSQLDSYGYTF.

The V gene is TRBV4-1, the J gene TRBJ2-7; 14 bases match TRBD2. V lost 0 bases and J lost 4; bases outside the gene matches: 8. This CDR3 has 18 amino acids. Germline CDR1 and CDR2: MGHRA and YSYEKL. CDR3 in DNA: TGCGCCAGCAGCCAAGATCGCGGACTAGCGGGAGGTGTATACGAGCAGTACTTC. This translates into CASSQDRGLAGGVYEQYF.

The chain recombines TRBV28 with TRBJ2-2; D possibly corresponds to TRBD2 (6 bases). V lost 7 bases and J 0 bases, leaving 12 bases between the germline ends. This CDR3 spans 15 amino acids. Germline CDR1 and CDR2: MDHEN and SYDVKM. CDR3 bases: TGTGCCAGCACCCCGGGACTTTCGAACACCGGGGAGCTGTTTTTT. It translates to CASTPGLSNTGELFF.

The V gene is TRBV4-1, the J gene TRBJ2-1; 13 positions agree with TRBD2. Germline lookup yields CDR1 MGHRA and CDR2 YSYEKL. The V segment lost 0 bases and the J segment 8 bases; nucleotides outside the gene matches: 10. CDR3 size: 18 residues. For the CDR3, the DNA is TGCGCCAGCAGCCAAGATCCCGGACTAGCGGGAGATTGGGATGAGCAGTTCTTC. It encodes CASSQDPGLAGDWDEQFF.

This clone was picked up a small number of times. The J gene is TRBJ2-7, the V gene TRBV10-3; 9 nucleotides align to TRBD1. After removal of 9 bases from V and 3 bases from J, the junction contained 6 bases not matched to a gene. This CDR3 is built from 13 residues. CDR1 ENHRY and CDR2 SYGVKD come from the germline V gene. CDR3 in amino acids: CAISGTGNYEQYF. The CDR3 bases are TGTGCCATTTCGGGGACAGGGAACTACGAGCAGTACTTC.

The rearrangement links TRBV7-2 to TRBJ2-3; 7 nucleotides line up with TRBD2. This CDR3 comprises 13 residues. V gave up 9 bases and J gave up 4 bases; unmatched junction bases: 7. Per germline, CDR1 SGHTA and CDR2 FQGNSA. The DNA for the CDR3 is TGTGCCAGTCGACGGGAGGTTGCAGATACGCAGTATTTT. Its protein is CASRREVADTQYF.

This sequence joins TRBV7-3 and TRBJ1-2; D is perhaps TRBD1 (6 bases). Germline loops: CDR1 SGHTA, CDR2 FQGTGA. This CDR3 has 13 amino acids. Trimming removed 5 bases at V and 8 bases at J, with 15 bases between. The CDR3 nucleotides are TGTGCCAGCAGCCTGGACAGAGGATGGGGCTACACCTTC. Translated, it gives CASSLDRGWGYTF. The full variable domain, with the rest looked up from reference TRBV7-3 and TRBJ1-2, is GAGVSQTPSNKVTEKGKYVELRCDPISGHTALYWYRQSLGQGPEFLIYFQGTGAADDSGLPNDRFFAVRPEGSVSTLKIQRTERGDSAVYLCASSLDRGWGYTFGSGTRLTVV.

The rearrangement joins TRBV5-4 to TRBJ2-5; weak D call: TRBD2 (7 bases). CDR3 length: 13 residues. From germline, CDR1 is SGHNT and CDR2 YYREEE (reference sequence). V shed 5 bases and J shed 4 bases, with 12 bases lying between them. CDR3 coding DNA: TGTGCCAGCAGGATAAGGGGGGGAGAGACCCAGTACTTC. It encodes CASRIRGGETQYF.

This chain links TRBV7-9 with TRBJ2-1, with 12 bases that match TRBD1. With V trimmed by 5 bases and J by 9 bases, 11 bases remained unmatched. The CDR3 contains 16 residues. Germline loops: CDR1 SEHNR, CDR2 FQNEAQ (reference sequence). The CDR3 is CASSALPGQGATEQFF. The CDR3 DNA reads TGTGCCAGCAGCGCACTGCCGGGACAGGGGGCTACTGAGCAGTTCTTC. Supplemented by reference TRBV7-9 and TRBJ2-1, the full variable domain reads DTGVSQNPRHKITKRGQNVTFRCDPISEHNRLYWYRQTLGQGPEFLTYFQNEAQLEKSRLLSDRFSAERPKGSFSTLEIQRTEQGDSAMYLCASSALPGQGATEQFFGPGTRLTVL.

This clone showed up just a few times. The chain uses TRBV6-5 and TRBJ2-5; D is perhaps TRBD2 (6 bases). The CDR3 loop spans 14 amino acids. V was cut by 5 bases and J by 5 bases, with 15 bases left in between. CDR1 is MNHEY, CDR2 SVGAGI, per germline. The CDR3 DNA is TGTGCCAGCAGTGGCATGGGGGGTAGGGAGACCCAGTACTTC. This gives the protein CASSGMGGRETQYF.

This clone was seen only a few times. The chain couples TRBV5-1 to TRBJ2-7; possible D gene TRBD2, 6 bases. The V end lost 0 bases, the J end lost 7 bases, and 8 bases lay between the germline ends. From germline, CDR1 is SGHRS and CDR2 YFSETQ. This CDR3 has 12 amino acids. The CDR3 loop reads CASSLVGGEQYF. As DNA, the CDR3 is TGCGCCAGCAGCTTGGTGGGGGGTGAGCAGTACTTC.

The chain employs TRBV5-1 and TRBJ1-2; D gene uncertain. Trimming removed 0 bases from V and 5 bases from J, with 11 bases in between. Germline CDR1 SGHRS, CDR2 YFSETQ. The CDR3 totals 14 residues. CDR3 amino acids: CASSLDGRSYGYTF. DNA for the CDR3: TGCGCCAGCAGCTTGGACGGCAGGTCTTATGGCTACACCTTC.

The rearrangement joins TRBV4-3 to TRBJ2-3, with TRBD2 identical over 9 bases. CDR1 LGHNA and CDR2 YSLEER come from the germline V gene. CDR3 length: 16 residues. J was trimmed by 3 bases and V by 0 bases; bases with no gene match: 4. CDR3 loop: CASSQEGSGGTDTQYF. The CDR3, as DNA: TGCGCCAGCAGCCAAGAGGGAAGCGGGGGGACAGATACGCAGTATTTT.

The chain carries TRBV7-2 and TRBJ1-3; D uncertain. The V end was cut by 6 bases, the J end by 3 bases, with 15 bases between. CDR3 length: 15 residues. Germline CDR1 is SGHTA and CDR2 is FQGNSA. CDR3 bases: TGTGCCAGCAGGGGCCAGTGGGCTGATGGAAACACCATATATTTT. Translating gives CASRGQWADGNTIYF.

The chain employs TRBV18 and TRBJ2-3; D gene unclear. There are 13 residues in the CDR3. Germline V lookup: CDR1 KGHSH, CDR2 LQKENI. Trimming took off 3 bases at V and 6 bases at J, with 10 bases between the two ends. The CDR3 DNA is TGTGCCAGCTCACCTCGTGTTTCCGATACGCAGTATTTT. Protein sequence: CASSPRVSDTQYF.

The gene calls are TRBV18 and TRBJ1-5, with D unclear. The V end lost 2 bases, the J end lost 2 bases, and 13 bases lay between the germline ends. The germline CDR1 and CDR2 sequences are KGHSH and LQKENI. The CDR3 loop spans 16 amino acids. The CDR3 DNA follows: TGTGCCAGCTCACCAACCATGTGGAGGGGCAATCAGCCCCAGCATTTT. Translated: CASSPTMWRGNQPQHF.